This passage covers 15 T cell receptor beta chains from one sample sequenced in a study of shared clonotypes between healthy human individuals. Generated by immunoSEQ multiplex PCR, the TCRdb table keeps only in-frame clones and is missing some. The sample lists some 2 million clones, roughly 95% occurring once. Terminally differentiated effector memory CD45RA+ cells were left out of the naive CD8 fraction, which was CD45RO-negative and positively selected for CCR7. Specimen: naive CD8+ T cells sorted from blood. Every receptor here comes from a young man in good health.

Remarks on this clone: This specimen includes other DNA sequences encoding the same CDR3. V is TRBV11-3 and J is TRBJ2-7; D may be TRBD2 (6 bases). Deletions cut 1 base from V and 7 bases from J, with 8 bases between. The germline gives CDR1 SGHNT, CDR2 YENEEA. The CDR3 length is 12 residues. This CDR3 reads CASSLGAGEQYF. Here the CDR3 DNA reads TGTGCCAGCAGCTTAGGCGCGGGAGAGCAGTACTTC.

The chain joins TRBV2 to TRBJ2-2, with D maybe TRBD2 (6 bases). The CDR3 covers 16 residues. Germline CDR1 reads SNHLY; CDR2 reads FYNNEI. V was clipped by 2 bases and J by 2 bases, with 12 bases between them. The CDR3 DNA sequence: TGTGCCAGCAGTGAAAGTAGCGGAGGAAACACCGGGGAGCTGTTTTTT. Translated: CASSESSGGNTGELFF.

This rearrangement joins TRBV7-9 to TRBJ2-7, with D perhaps matching TRBD2 (7 bases). There are 11 residues in the CDR3. The germline V gene has CDR1 SEHNR and CDR2 FQNEAQ (reference sequence). V was trimmed by 5 bases and J by 10 bases, leaving 12 bases between them. The CDR3 reads CASSEGGFQYF. The CDR3 bases are TGTGCCAGCAGCGAGGGGGGGTTCCAGTACTTC.

About this clone: The same CDR3 is also encoded by other DNA sequences in this sample. This chain links TRBV7-6 with TRBJ2-7; 7 bases map to TRBD1. The CDR3 consists of 13 residues. V trimming: 5 bases; J trimming: 4 bases; junction bases outside the gene matches: 5. Germline-derived CDR1 and CDR2 are SGHVS and FNYEAQ. CDR3 amino acids: CASSPRTGYEQYF. Written as DNA, the CDR3 is TGTGCCAGCAGCCCCCGGACAGGATACGAGCAGTACTTC.

This chain uses TRBV5-5 with TRBJ1-1, with D possibly TRBD1 on 6 matching bases. Trimming took 4 bases from V and 0 from J, leaving 10 bases between them. Germline V lookup: CDR1 SGHKS, CDR2 YYEKEE (reference sequence). The CDR3 loop spans 14 amino acids. CDR3 region: CASSHRELNTEAFF. The CDR3 DNA is TGTGCCAGCAGCCACAGGGAACTGAACACTGAAGCTTTCTTT.

This clone was observed once. The J gene is TRBJ2-7, the V gene TRBV4-1; either TRBD1 or TRBD2 may supply D (6 bases each). Germline V gives CDR1 MGHRA, CDR2 YSYEKL. This CDR3 spans 20 amino acids. Deletions cut 4 bases from V and 0 bases from J, with 28 bases between. The CDR3 loop reads CASSLRQGGLGDQYSYEQYF. CDR3 DNA sequence: TGCGCCAGCAGCCTTAGACAAGGGGGACTTGGGGACCAATACTCCTACGAGCAGTACTTC.

A note on this clone: At the DNA level, this CDR3 is encoded by other sequences in the same sample as well. The chain uses TRBV7-9 and TRBJ2-1, with D tentatively TRBD1 (5 bases). Trimming shortened V by 4 bases and J by 9 bases, and 7 bases separated the two germline ends. Germline loops: CDR1 SEHNR, CDR2 FQNEAQ (reference sequence). This CDR3 comprises 11 residues. The CDR3 DNA is TGTGCCAGCAGCTCAGGGCCTGAGCAGTTCTTC. Its translation: CASSSGPEQFF. The variable domain in full, completed from reference TRBV7-9 and TRBJ2-1, reads DTGVSQNPRHKITKRGQNVTFRCDPISEHNRLYWYRQTLGQGPEFLTYFQNEAQLEKSRLLSDRFSAERPKGSFSTLEIQRTEQGDSAMYLCASSSGPEQFFGPGTRLTVL.

The chain has TRBV4-1 and TRBJ2-7, with D perhaps TRBD1 or TRBD2 (5 bases each). The germline V gene encodes CDR1 MGHRA and CDR2 YSYEKL. The CDR3 runs to 16 residues. V lost 3 bases and J 3 bases, leaving 18 bases between the germline ends. CDR3 loop: CASSHRDPEPLYEQYF. As DNA, the CDR3 is TGCGCCAGCAGCCACCGGGACCCCGAACCCCTCTACGAGCAGTACTTC.

This clone is a singleton in its sample. The V and J genes are TRBV7-9 and TRBJ2-7; weak D call: TRBD2 (5 bases). The ends were cut back, 1 base at V and 4 bases at J, with 8 bases in the middle. The CDR3 sequence is 13 residues long. Germline values: CDR1 SEHNR, CDR2 FQNEAQ (reference sequence). CDR3 nucleotides: TGTGCCAGCAGCTTAGTACTAGATTACGAGCAGTACTTC. This translates into CASSLVLDYEQYF.

A word on this clone: Other DNA variants within this sample encode the same CDR3. V usage is TRBV7-9 and J usage is TRBJ1-4; D remains ambiguous. CDR1 is SEHNR, CDR2 FQNEAQ, per germline (reference sequence). There are 14 residues in the CDR3. The germline V and J ends were trimmed by 4 bases and 5 bases, with 11 bases remaining between them. The CDR3 is CASSSGGPNEKLFF. The CDR3 region has the DNA TGTGCCAGCAGCTCGGGTGGACCGAATGAAAAACTGTTTTTT.

This chain uses TRBV10-2 with TRBJ2-7, with a tentative D call TRBD1 (6 bases). CDR3 length: 16 residues. The germline V and J ends were trimmed by 0 bases and 2 bases, with 14 bases remaining between them. Germline assignment: CDR1 WSHSY and CDR2 SAAADI. As DNA, the CDR3 is TGCGCCAGCAGTGAGTCCAGGGGCAAGGTGGCCTACGAGCAGTACTTC. Translating gives CASSESRGKVAYEQYF.

This rearrangement joins TRBV5-1 to TRBJ1-1; 7 positions agree with TRBD1. V lost 4 bases and J lost 7; bases outside the gene matches: 10. In germline, CDR1 is SGHRS, CDR2 YFSETQ. The CDR3 is made up of 14 amino acids. The CDR3 DNA reads as TGCGCCAGCAGCCTCACATCACAGGGGAATGAAGCTTTCTTT. It specifies CASSLTSQGNEAFF.

The chain has TRBV5-6 and TRBJ1-2, with TRBD1 identical over 8 bases. The CDR3 extends over 16 amino acids. Germline V CDR1 and CDR2: SGHDT, YYEEEE. V shed 3 bases and J 7 bases; nucleotides not matched to a gene: 14. The CDR3: CASSSSLTGVYSGYTF. DNA of the CDR3: TGTGCCAGCAGCTCGAGCCTGACAGGGGTTTACTCTGGCTACACCTTC.

This chain uses TRBV4-1 with TRBJ1-1, with D perhaps TRBD1 (5 bases). The germline gives CDR1 MGHRA, CDR2 YSYEKL. V was pared by 4 bases and J by 1 base, with 16 bases between. The CDR3 is 16 residues long. Here the CDR3 DNA reads TGCGCCAGCAGCCGCGGCAGGGTAGTAGGGAACACTGAAGCTTTCTTT. Translated: CASSRGRVVGNTEAFF.

The chain is built from TRBV6-5 and TRBJ2-7, with D maybe TRBD2 (6 bases). CDR1 and CDR2 (germline): MNHEY, SVGAGI. Between the trimmed V and J ends, which lost 0 bases and 4 bases, there was a span of 16 bases. The CDR3 covers 16 residues. In DNA, the CDR3 is TGTGCCAGCAGTTACTCGACGGGAGAAAGGGTGTACGAGCAGTACTTC. This encodes CASSYSTGERVYEQYF.